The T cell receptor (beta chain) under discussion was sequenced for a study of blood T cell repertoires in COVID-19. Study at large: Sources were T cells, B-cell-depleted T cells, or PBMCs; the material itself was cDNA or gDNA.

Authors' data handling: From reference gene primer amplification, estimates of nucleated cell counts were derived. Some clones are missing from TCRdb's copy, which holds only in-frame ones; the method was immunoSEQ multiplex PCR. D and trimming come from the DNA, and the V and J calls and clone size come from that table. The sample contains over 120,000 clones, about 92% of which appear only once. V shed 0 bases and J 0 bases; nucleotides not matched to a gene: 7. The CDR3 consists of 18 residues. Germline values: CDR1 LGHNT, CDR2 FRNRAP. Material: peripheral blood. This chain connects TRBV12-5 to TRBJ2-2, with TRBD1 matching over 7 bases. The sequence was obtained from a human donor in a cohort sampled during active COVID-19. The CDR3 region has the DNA TGTGCTAGTGGTTTGGTATTTCAGGACAGGACGAACACCGGGGAGCTGTTTTTT. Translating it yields CASGLVFQDRTNTGELFF.